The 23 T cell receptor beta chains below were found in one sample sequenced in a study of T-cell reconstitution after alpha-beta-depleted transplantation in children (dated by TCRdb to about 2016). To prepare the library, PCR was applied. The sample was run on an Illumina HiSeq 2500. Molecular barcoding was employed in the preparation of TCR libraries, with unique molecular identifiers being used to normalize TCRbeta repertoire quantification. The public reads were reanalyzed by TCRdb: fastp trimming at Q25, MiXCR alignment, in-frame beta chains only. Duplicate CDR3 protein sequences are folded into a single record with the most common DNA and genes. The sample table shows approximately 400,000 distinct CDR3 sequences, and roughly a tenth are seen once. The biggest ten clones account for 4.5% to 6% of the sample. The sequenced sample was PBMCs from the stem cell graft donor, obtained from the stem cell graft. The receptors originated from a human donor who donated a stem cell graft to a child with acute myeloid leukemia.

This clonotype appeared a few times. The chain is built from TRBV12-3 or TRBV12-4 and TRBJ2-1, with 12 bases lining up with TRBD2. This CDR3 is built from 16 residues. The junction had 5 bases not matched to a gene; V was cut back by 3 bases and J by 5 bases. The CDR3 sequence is CASSFPTSGGNNEQFF. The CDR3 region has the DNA TGTGCCAGCAGTTTCCCAACTAGCGGGGGGAACAATGAGCAGTTCTTC.

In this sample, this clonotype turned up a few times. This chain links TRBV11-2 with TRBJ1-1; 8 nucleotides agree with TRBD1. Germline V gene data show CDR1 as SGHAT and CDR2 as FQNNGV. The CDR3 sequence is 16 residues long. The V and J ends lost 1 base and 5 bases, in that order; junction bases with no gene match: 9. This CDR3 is CASSLAGRGLRTEAFF. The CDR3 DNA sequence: TGTGCCAGCAGCTTAGCGGGCAGGGGGCTACGTACTGAAGCTTTCTTT.

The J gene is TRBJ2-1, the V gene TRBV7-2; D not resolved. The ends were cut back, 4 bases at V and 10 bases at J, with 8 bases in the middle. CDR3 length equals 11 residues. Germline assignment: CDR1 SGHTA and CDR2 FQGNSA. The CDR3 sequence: CASSSQVEQFF. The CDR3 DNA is TGTGCCAGCAGCTCCCAGGTCGAGCAGTTCTTC.

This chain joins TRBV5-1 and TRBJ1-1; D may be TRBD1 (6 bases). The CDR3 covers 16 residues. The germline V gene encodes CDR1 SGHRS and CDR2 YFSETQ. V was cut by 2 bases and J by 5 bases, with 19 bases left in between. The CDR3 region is CASSLWGAEDNTEAFF. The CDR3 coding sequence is TGCGCCAGCAGCTTATGGGGGGCGGAAGATAATACTGAAGCTTTCTTT.

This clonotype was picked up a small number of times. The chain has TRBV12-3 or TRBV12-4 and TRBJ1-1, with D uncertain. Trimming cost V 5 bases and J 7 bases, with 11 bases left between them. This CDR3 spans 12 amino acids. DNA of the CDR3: TGTGCCAGCAGTACCCTGAATGGTGAAGCTTTCTTT. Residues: CASSTLNGEAFF.

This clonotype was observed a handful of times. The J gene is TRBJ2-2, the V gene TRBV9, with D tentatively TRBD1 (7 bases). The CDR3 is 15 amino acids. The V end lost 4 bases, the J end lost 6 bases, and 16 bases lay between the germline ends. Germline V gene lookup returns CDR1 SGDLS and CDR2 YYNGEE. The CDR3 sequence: CASSRGGQGAGELFF. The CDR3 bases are TGTGCCAGCAGCCGAGGGGGGCAGGGGGCCGGGGAGCTGTTTTTT.

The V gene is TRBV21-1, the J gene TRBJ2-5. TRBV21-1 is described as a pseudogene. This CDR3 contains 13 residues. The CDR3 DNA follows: TGTGCCAGCAGCTTTTTCACTCAAGAGACCCAGTACTTC. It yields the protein CASSFFTQETQYF.

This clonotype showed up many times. CDR3 loop: CASSSLGLGDEQFF. CDR3 sequence (DNA): TGTGCCAGCAGCTCCTTGGGACTAGGCGATGAGCAGTTCTTC. The chain has TRBV7-9 and TRBJ2-1; 8 positions agree with TRBD2. Germline V gene lookup returns CDR1 SEHNR and CDR2 FQNEAQ (reference sequence). This CDR3 has 14 residues. V lost 4 bases, J lost 8 bases, and 7 bases stayed unmatched.

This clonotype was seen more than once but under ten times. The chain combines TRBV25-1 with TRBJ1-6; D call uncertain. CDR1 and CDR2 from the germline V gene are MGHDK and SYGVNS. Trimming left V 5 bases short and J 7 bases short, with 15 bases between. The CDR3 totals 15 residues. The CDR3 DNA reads TGTGCCAGCAGTTTGTCGGACTCCCCCAATTCACCCCTCCACTTT. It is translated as CASSLSDSPNSPLHF.

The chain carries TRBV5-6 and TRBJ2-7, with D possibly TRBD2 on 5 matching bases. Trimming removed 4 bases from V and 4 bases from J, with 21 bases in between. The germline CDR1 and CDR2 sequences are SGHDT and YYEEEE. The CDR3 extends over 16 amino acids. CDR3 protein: CASSLPPSTNEYEQYF. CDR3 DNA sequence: TGTGCCAGCAGCCTACCCCCTAGCACGAACGAATACGAGCAGTACTTC.

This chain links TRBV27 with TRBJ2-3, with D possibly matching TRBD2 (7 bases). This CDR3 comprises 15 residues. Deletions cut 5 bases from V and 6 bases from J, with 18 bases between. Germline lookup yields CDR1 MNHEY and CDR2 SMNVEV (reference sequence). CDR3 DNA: TGTGCCAGCAGTGGGGGGCTGGCGGGAGTGGATACGCAGTATTTT. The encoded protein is CASSGGLAGVDTQYF.

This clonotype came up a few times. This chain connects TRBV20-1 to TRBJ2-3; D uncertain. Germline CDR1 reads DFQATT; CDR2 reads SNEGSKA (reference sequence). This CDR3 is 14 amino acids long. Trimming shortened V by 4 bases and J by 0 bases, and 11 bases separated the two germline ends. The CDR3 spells CSAMGVSSTDTQYF. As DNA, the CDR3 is TGCAGTGCTATGGGTGTCTCTAGCACAGATACGCAGTATTTT.

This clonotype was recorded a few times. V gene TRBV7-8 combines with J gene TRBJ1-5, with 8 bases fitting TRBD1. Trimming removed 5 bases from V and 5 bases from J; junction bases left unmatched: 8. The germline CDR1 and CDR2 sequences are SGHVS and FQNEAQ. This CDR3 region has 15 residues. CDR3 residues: CASSLDRGNDQPQHF. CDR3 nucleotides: TGTGCCAGCAGCCTCGACAGGGGTAATGATCAGCCCCAGCATTTT.

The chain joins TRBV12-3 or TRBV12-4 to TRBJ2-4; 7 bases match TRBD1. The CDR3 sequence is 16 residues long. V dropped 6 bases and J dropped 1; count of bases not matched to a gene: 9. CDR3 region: CASSTGTASAKNIQYF. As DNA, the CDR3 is TGTGCCAGCAGCACCGGGACAGCCTCGGCCAAAAACATTCAGTACTTC.

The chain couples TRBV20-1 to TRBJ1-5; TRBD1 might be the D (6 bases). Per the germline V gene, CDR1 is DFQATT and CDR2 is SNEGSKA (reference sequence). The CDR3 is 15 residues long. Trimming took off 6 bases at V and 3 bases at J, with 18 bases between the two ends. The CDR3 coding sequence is TGCAGTGCCCCCGAGTTGGGGGCACCCAATCAGCCCCAGCATTTT. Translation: CSAPELGAPNQPQHF.

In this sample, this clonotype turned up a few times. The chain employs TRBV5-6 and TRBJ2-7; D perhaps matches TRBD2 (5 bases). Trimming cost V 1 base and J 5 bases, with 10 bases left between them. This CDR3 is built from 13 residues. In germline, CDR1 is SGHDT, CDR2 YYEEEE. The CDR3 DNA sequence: TGTGCCAGCAGCTTGCCATCGGGAAACGAGCAGTACTTC. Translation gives CASSLPSGNEQYF.

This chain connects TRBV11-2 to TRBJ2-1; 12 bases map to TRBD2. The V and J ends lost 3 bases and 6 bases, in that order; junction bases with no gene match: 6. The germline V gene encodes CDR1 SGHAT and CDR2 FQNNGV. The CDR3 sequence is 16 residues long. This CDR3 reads CASSLGLAGGSNEQFF. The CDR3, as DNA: TGTGCCAGCAGCTTGGGGCTAGCGGGAGGGTCCAATGAGCAGTTCTTC.

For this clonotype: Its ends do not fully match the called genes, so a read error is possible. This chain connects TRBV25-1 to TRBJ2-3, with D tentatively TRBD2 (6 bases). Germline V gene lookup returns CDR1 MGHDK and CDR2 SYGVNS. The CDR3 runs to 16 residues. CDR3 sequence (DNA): TGTGCCACCAGTGAATACGGCCTGGGGGGTGGAGATACGCAGTATTTT. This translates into CATSEYGLGGGDTQYF.

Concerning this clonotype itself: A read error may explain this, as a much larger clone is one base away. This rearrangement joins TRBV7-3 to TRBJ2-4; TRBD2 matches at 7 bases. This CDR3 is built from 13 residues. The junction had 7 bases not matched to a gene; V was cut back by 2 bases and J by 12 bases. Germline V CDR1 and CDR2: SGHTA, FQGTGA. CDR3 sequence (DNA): TGTGCCAGCAGCTTAGATGGCGGGAGCAGTCAGTACTTC. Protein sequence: CASSLDGGSSQYF.

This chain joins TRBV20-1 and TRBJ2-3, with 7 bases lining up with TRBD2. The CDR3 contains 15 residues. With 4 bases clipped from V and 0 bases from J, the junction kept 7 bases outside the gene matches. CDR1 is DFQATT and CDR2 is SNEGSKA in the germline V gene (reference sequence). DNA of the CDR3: TGCAGTGCTATCTTCCCGGGAGGTAGCACAGATACGCAGTATTTT. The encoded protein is CSAIFPGGSTDTQYF.

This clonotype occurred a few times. The CDR3 bases are TGCGCCAGCAGCCGGACTAGCGGGGGCTTGGAGACCCAGTACTTC. This sequence encodes CASSRTSGGLETQYF. The chain couples TRBV5-1 to TRBJ2-5, with TRBD2 matching 13 bases. Germline V gene data show CDR1 as SGHRS and CDR2 as YFSETQ. This CDR3 spans 15 amino acids. V lost 4 bases and J lost 5; bases outside the gene matches: 5.

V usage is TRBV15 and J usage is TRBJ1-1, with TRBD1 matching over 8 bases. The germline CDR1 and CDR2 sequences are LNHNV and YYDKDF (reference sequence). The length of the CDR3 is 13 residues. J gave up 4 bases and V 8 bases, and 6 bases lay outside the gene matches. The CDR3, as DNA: TGTGCCACCGGAATCACAGGGGGCACTGAAGCTTTCTTT. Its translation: CATGITGGTEAFF.

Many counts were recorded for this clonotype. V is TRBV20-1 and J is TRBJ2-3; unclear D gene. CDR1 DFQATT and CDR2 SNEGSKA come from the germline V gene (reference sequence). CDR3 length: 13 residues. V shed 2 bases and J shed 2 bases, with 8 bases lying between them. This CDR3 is CSARHGTTDTQYF. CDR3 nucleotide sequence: TGCAGTGCTAGACACGGAACCACAGATACGCAGTATTTT.